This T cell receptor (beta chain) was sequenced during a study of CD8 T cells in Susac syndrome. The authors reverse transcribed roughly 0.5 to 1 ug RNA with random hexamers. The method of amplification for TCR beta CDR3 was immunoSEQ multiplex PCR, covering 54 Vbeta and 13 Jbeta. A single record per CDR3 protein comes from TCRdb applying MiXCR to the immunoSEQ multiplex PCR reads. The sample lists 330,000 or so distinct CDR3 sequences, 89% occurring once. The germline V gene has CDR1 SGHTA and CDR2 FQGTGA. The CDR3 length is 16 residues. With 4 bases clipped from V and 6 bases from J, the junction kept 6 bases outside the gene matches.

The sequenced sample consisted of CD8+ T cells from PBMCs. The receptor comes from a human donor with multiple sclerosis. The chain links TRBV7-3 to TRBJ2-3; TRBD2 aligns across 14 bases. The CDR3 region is CASSSGLAGVSDTQYF. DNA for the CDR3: TGTGCCAGCAGCTCGGGACTAGCGGGAGTCTCCGATACGCAGTATTTT.